These 20 T cell receptor beta chains originate from one sample sequenced in a study of T cells in Graves' hyperthyroidism and ophthalmopathy. TCR beta CDR3 sequences were amplified from RNA transcripts. TCR CDR3 regions were first amplified by RT-PCR with HTBI primers. A single record per CDR3 protein comes from TCRdb applying MiXCR to the multiplex PCR reads. There are under 600,000 distinct CDR3 sequences in the sample; roughly 15% occur only once, and around 3.5% lies in the top ten. Specimen: blood. These receptors originate from a middle-aged woman with Graves' ophthalmopathy.

This clonotype came up many times. The chain recombines TRBV28 with TRBJ1-2, with D possibly matching TRBD1 (6 bases). Germline-derived CDR1 and CDR2 are MDHEN and SYDVKM. The V end was cut by 5 bases, the J end by 3 bases, with 22 bases between. This CDR3 has 17 amino acids. CDR3 in amino acids: CASSPSQGRRSYYGYTF. For the CDR3, the DNA is TGTGCCAGCAGTCCCTCACAGGGCCGACGATCTTACTATGGCTACACCTTC.

This clonotype was recorded at least ten times. The rearrangement joins TRBV12-3 or TRBV12-4 to TRBJ2-7, with 9 positions matching TRBD2. V dropped 0 bases and J dropped 4; count of bases not matched to a gene: 7. This CDR3 has 16 amino acids. The CDR3 sequence: CASSLAGVAGEYEQYF. In nucleotides, the CDR3 is TGTGCCAGCAGTTTAGCGGGGGTAGCGGGGGAGTACGAGCAGTACTTC.

This clonotype turned up a few times. CDR3 in DNA: TGTGCCAGCACAATGGGGACTAGCGGCCGCCAAGAGACCCAGTACTTC. Protein product: CASTMGTSGRQETQYF. The chain has TRBV5-8 and TRBJ2-5; 11 bases fit TRBD2. CDR3 length: 16 residues. Germline V CDR1 and CDR2: SGHTS, YDEGEE. V was clipped by 6 bases and J by 1 base; unmatched bases: 8.

This clonotype was observed many times. The CDR3: CASSWDLLTDTQYF. CDR3 DNA sequence: TGTGCCAGCAGCTGGGACTTACTCACAGATACGCAGTATTTT. The genes are TRBV11-2 and TRBJ2-3; possible D gene TRBD2, 6 bases. The CDR3 is 14 residues long. V was cut by 4 bases and J by 2 bases, with 10 bases left in between. The germline V gene has CDR1 SGHAT and CDR2 FQNNGV.

The gene calls are TRBV4-1 and TRBJ1-5, with D possibly TRBD1 on 5 matching bases. Germline V gives CDR1 MGHRA, CDR2 YSYEKL. Trimming pared 4 bases from V and 0 bases from J, leaving 7 bases between. The CDR3 extends over 14 amino acids. CDR3 sequence (DNA): TGCGCCAGCAGCCTACAGGTTAGCAATCAGCCCCAGCATTTT. Protein sequence: CASSLQVSNQPQHF.

This clonotype was found many times. In DNA form, the CDR3 reads TGTGCCACCTCACCCGGGACAGGGGCCACTGAAGCTTTCTTT. This encodes CATSPGTGATEAFF. The chain carries TRBV6-1 and TRBJ1-1; 10 positions match TRBD1. CDR1 MNHNS and CDR2 SASEGT come from the germline V gene. Trimming took 10 bases from V and 4 from J; bases not matched to a gene: 9. The CDR3 sequence is 14 residues long.

The chain is built from TRBV20-1 and TRBJ2-2, with no clear D. The CDR3 covers 14 residues. Germline V gene data show CDR1 as DFQATT and CDR2 as SNEGSKA (reference sequence). V was shortened by 1 base and J by 3 bases, with 9 bases between the two germline ends. CDR3 region: CSARALAYTGELFF. As DNA, the CDR3 is TGCAGTGCTAGAGCCCTTGCGTACACCGGGGAGCTGTTTTTT.

CDR3 bases: TGCGCCAGCAGCCAAGACAGGGACCCTGGAAACACCATATATTTT. Protein product: CASSQDRDPGNTIYF. The chain couples TRBV4-1 to TRBJ1-3; a possible D gene is TRBD1 (5 bases). The CDR3 is 15 residues long. Trimming cost V 0 bases and J 2 bases, with 8 bases left between them. Germline V gene data show CDR1 as MGHRA and CDR2 as YSYEKL.

This clonotype was observed at least ten times. The chain couples TRBV11-1 to TRBJ1-5; tentative D call: TRBD1 (5 bases). There are 15 residues in the CDR3. The V gene lost 2 bases and the J gene lost 2 bases, with 10 bases spanning the gap. The germline V gene encodes CDR1 SGHAT and CDR2 FQDESV (reference sequence). The CDR3 protein is CASSLNIRGNQPQHF. DNA for the CDR3: TGTGCCAGCAGCTTAAACATCAGGGGCAATCAGCCCCAGCATTTT.

This clonotype showed up many times. This chain joins TRBV27 and TRBJ2-7; 9 positions agree with TRBD1. Germline V lookup: CDR1 MNHEY, CDR2 SMNVEV (reference sequence). V lost 3 bases to trimming and J lost 4 bases; unmatched junction nucleotides: 4. This CDR3 has 14 residues. The CDR3 DNA reads TGTGCCAGCAGTTTTTTCGGACAGGGGTACGAGCAGTACTTC. It is translated as CASSFFGQGYEQYF.

This clonotype was seen at least ten times. The rearrangement links TRBV2 to TRBJ2-5; D is unresolved. The germline V gene encodes CDR1 SNHLY and CDR2 FYNNEI. This CDR3 comprises 12 residues. The ends were cut back, 6 bases at V and 5 bases at J, with 10 bases in the middle. DNA for the CDR3: TGTGCCAGCAGGCGACTCGGTGAGACCCAGTACTTC. Translation gives CASRRLGETQYF.

This clonotype occurred a few times. This chain connects TRBV24-1 to TRBJ2-1; 8 bases match TRBD2. Germline V gene lookup returns CDR1 KGHDR and CDR2 SFDVKD. The trim removed 3 bases at V and 7 bases at J, leaving 10 bases unmatched. This CDR3 spans 16 amino acids. The DNA of the CDR3 is TGTGCCACCAGTGATGCTCCTCGGGGGGGGCCGAATGAGCAGTTCTTC. Amino acid sequence: CATSDAPRGGPNEQFF.

Ten or more counts support this clonotype. V gene TRBV5-1 combines with J gene TRBJ2-7; no firm D call. Germline V CDR1 and CDR2: SGHRS, YFSETQ. The CDR3 sequence is 14 residues long. Trimming took off 2 bases at V and 2 bases at J, with 11 bases between the two ends. CDR3 protein: CASSFGPPTYEQYF. DNA for the CDR3: TGCGCCAGCAGCTTCGGCCCCCCAACCTACGAGCAGTACTTC.

The V gene is TRBV30, the J gene TRBJ2-3; D possibly corresponds to TRBD1 (5 bases). Trimming removed 2 bases from V and 1 base from J, with 25 bases in between. Germline-derived CDR1 and CDR2 are GTSNPN and SVGIG (reference sequence). The CDR3 sequence is 19 residues long. CDR3 DNA sequence: TGTGCCTGGAGTCCAATTATGGACAACGCCCTCGTGGGCACAGATACGCAGTATTTT. Its protein product is CAWSPIMDNALVGTDTQYF.

The rearrangement uses TRBV5-1 and TRBJ1-1; no reliable D call. Trimming removed 3 bases from V and 1 base from J, with 13 bases in between. CDR3 length equals 15 residues. Per the germline V gene, CDR1 is SGHRS and CDR2 is YFSETQ. The CDR3 loop reads CASSSSVLGNTEAFF. DNA of the CDR3: TGCGCCAGCAGCTCAAGCGTTTTGGGGAACACTGAAGCTTTCTTT.

This clonotype showed up just a few times. The genes are TRBV2 and TRBJ2-7; TRBD1 agrees at 10 bases. Trimming cost V 2 bases and J 6 bases; bases outside gene matches: 10. Germline loops: CDR1 SNHLY, CDR2 FYNNEI. The CDR3 is 16 residues long. Here the CDR3 DNA reads TGTGCCAGCAGTGAATACATGGGACAGGGGAATTTCGAGCAGTACTTC. This sequence encodes CASSEYMGQGNFEQYF.

This clonotype was counted only a few times. This chain uses TRBV5-1 with TRBJ2-3; D gene uncertain. The ends were cut back, 0 bases at V and 2 bases at J, with 10 bases in the middle. The length of the CDR3 is 15 residues. The V gene's germline CDR1 is SGHRS and CDR2 YFSETQ. The CDR3 protein is CASSLADLFTDTQYF. Written as DNA, the CDR3 is TGCGCCAGCAGCTTGGCGGACCTCTTCACAGATACGCAGTATTTT. The variable domain in full, with the rest retrieved from reference TRBV5-1 and TRBJ2-3, is KAGVTQTPRYLIKTRGQQVTLSCSPISGHRSVSWYQQTPGQGLQFLFEYFSETQRNKGNFPGRFSGRQFSNSRSEMNVSTLELGDSALYLCASSLADLFTDTQYFGPGTRLTVL.

There are many counts of this clonotype. The chain combines TRBV3-1 with TRBJ2-3; 8 nucleotides align to TRBD2. CDR3 length: 19 residues. J gave up 2 bases and V 1 base, and 14 bases lay outside the gene matches. Germline V lookup: CDR1 LGHDT, CDR2 YNNKEL (reference sequence). CDR3 residues: CASSQATPEGGRPTDTQYF. The CDR3 DNA reads TGTGCCAGCAGCCAAGCCACTCCTGAAGGCGGGAGGCCCACAGATACGCAGTATTTT.

The rearrangement uses TRBV2 and TRBJ2-2; D might be TRBD1 (6 bases). V was pared by 3 bases and J by 7 bases, with 15 bases between. CDR3 size: 15 residues. From germline, CDR1 is SNHLY and CDR2 FYNNEI. The CDR3 is CASSEGQKGHGELFF. The CDR3 nucleotides are TGTGCCAGCAGTGAGGGGCAAAAGGGACACGGGGAGCTGTTTTTT.

This clonotype was seen many times. The chain recombines TRBV12-3 or TRBV12-4 with TRBJ1-5; the match to TRBD1 covers 7 bases. Germline trimming cut 5 bases from V and 4 bases from J; bases unmatched to any gene: 14. The CDR3 consists of 17 residues. CDR3 sequence (DNA): TGTGCCAGCAGTCTGGGACAGCGGGGGGGGAAAAATCAGCCCCAGCATTTT. Translation: CASSLGQRGGKNQPQHF.